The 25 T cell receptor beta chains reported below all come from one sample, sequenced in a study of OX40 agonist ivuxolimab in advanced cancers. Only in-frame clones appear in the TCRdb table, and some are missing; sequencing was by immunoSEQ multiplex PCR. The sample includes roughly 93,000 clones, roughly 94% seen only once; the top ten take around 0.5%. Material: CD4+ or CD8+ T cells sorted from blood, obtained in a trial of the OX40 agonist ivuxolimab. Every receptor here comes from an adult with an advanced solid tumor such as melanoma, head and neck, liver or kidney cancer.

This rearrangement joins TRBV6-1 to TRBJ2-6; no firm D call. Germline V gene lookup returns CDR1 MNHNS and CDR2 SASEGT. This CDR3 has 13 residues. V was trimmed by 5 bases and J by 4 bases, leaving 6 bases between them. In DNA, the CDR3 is TGTGCCAGCAGTTCGTTGGGGGCCAACGTCCTGACTTTC. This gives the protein CASSSLGANVLTF.

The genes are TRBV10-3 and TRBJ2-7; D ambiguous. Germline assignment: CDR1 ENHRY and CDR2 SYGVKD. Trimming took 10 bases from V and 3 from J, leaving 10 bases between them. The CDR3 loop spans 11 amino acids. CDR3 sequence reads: CASQADYEQYF. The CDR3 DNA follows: TGTGCCAGTCAGGCGGACTACGAGCAGTACTTC.

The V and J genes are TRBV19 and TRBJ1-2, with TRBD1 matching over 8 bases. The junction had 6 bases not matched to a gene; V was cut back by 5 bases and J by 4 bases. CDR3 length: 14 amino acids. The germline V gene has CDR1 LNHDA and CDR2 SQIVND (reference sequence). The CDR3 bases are TGTGCCAGTAGTGTCACAGGGGGTGCCTATGGCTACACCTTC. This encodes CASSVTGGAYGYTF. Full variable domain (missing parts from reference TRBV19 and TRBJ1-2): DGGITQSPKYLFRKEGQNVTLSCEQNLNHDAMYWYRQDPGQGLRLIYYSQIVNDFQKGDIAEGYSVSREKKESFPLTVTSAQKNPTAFYLCASSVTGGAYGYTFGSGTRLTVV.

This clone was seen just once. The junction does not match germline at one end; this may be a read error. The CDR3 coding sequence is TGTGCCAGCAGCACGGACCCTACCTACGGGCAGTACTTC. Encoded protein: CASSTDPTYGQYF. The chain joins TRBV6-6 to TRBJ2-7; D is undetermined. The CDR3 covers 13 residues. Germline CDR1 MNHNY, CDR2 SVGAGI (reference sequence).

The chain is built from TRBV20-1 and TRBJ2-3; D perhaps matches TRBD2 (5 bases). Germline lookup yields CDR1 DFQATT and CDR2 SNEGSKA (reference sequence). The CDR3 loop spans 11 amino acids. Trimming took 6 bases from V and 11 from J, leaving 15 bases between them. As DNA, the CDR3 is TGCAGTGCACCTCGGCCTGAGGGGCAGTATTTT. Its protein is CSAPRPEGQYF.

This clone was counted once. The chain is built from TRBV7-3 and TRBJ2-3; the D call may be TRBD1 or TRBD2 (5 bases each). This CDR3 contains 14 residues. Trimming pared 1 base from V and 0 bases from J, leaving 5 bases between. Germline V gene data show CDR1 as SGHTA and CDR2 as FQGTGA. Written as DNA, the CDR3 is TGTGCCAGCAGCTTAAGGGGGAGCACAGATACGCAGTATTTT. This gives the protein CASSLRGSTDTQYF.

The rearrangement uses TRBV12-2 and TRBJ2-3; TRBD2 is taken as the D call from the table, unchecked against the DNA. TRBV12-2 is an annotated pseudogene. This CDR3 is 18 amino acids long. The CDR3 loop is CASRTTSGLLLGTDTQYF. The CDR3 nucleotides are TGTGCAAGTCGCACGACTAGCGGGTTATTACTGGGCACAGATACGCAGTATTTT.

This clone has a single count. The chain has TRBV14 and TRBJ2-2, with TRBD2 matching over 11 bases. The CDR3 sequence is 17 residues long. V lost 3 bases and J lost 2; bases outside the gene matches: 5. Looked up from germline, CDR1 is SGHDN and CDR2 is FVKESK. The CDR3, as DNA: TGTGCCAGCAGCCATCTTAGCGGGGGGGCTAACACCGGGGAGCTGTTTTTT. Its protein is CASSHLSGGANTGELFF.

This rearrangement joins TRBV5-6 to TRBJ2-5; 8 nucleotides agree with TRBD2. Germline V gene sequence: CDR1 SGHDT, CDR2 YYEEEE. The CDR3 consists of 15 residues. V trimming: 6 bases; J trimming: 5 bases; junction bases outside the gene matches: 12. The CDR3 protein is CASTFLRGAGETQYF. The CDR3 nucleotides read TGTGCCAGCACCTTCCTGCGGGGGGCCGGGGAGACCCAGTACTTC.

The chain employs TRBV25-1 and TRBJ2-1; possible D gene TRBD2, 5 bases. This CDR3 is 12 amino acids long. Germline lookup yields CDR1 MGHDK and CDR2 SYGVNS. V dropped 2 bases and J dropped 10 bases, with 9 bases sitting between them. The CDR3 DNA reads TGTGCCAGCAGTGAACGCGGGCACGAGCAGTTCTTC. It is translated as CASSERGHEQFF.

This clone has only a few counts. CDR3: CASSAGLAGDTQYF. For the CDR3, the DNA is TGTGCCAGCAGCGCTGGACTAGCGGGAGATACGCAGTATTTT. The rearrangement uses TRBV9 and TRBJ2-3; 11 nucleotides agree with TRBD2. With V trimmed by 3 bases and J by 5 bases, 2 bases remained unmatched. CDR3 length equals 14 residues. CDR1 and CDR2 (germline): SGDLS, YYNGEE.

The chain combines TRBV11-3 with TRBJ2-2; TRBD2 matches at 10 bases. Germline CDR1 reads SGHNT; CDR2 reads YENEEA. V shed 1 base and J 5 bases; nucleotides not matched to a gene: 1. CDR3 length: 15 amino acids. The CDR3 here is CASSLGTSGTGELFF. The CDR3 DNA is TGTGCCAGCAGCTTAGGGACTAGCGGAACCGGGGAGCTGTTTTTT. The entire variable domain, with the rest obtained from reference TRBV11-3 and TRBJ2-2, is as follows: EAGVVQSPRYKIIEKKQPVAFWCNPISGHNTLYWYLQNLGQGPELLIRYENEEAVDDSQLPKDRFSAERLKGVDSTLKIQPAELGDSAVYLCASSLGTSGTGELFFGEGSRLTVL.

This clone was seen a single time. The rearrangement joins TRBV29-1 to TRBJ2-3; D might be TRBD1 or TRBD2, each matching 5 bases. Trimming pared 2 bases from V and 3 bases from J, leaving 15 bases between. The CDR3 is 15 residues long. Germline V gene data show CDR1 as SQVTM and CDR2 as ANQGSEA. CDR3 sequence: CSVEPGQITTDTQYF. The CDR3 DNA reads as TGCAGCGTTGAACCGGGGCAGATAACAACAGATACGCAGTATTTT.

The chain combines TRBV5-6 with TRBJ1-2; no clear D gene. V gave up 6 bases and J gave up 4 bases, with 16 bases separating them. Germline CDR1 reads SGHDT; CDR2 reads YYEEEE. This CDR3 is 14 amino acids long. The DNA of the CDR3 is TGTGCCAGCACCCTAAAAAGAGTTTCCTATGGCTACACCTTC. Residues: CASTLKRVSYGYTF.

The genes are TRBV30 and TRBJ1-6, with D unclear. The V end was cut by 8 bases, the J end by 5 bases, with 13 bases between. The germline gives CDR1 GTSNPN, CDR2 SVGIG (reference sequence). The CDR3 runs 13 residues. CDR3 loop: CAGSGQNNSPLHF. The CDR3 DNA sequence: TGTGCCGGCTCGGGCCAGAATAATTCACCCCTCCACTTT.

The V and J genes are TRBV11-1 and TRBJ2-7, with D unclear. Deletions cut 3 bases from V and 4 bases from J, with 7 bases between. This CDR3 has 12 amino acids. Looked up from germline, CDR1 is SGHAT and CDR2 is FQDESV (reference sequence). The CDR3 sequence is CASSFAAYEQYF. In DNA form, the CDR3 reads TGTGCCAGCAGCTTTGCTGCGTACGAGCAGTACTTC.

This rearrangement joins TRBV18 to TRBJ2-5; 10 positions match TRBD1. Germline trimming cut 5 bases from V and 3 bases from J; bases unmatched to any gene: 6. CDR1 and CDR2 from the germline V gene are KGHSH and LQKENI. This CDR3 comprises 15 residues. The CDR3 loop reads CASSNLGTGEETQYF. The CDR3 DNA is TGTGCCAGCTCAAACCTCGGGACAGGGGAAGAGACCCAGTACTTC. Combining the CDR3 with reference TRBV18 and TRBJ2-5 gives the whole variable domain NAGVMQNPRHLVRRRGQEARLRCSPMKGHSHVYWYRQLPEEGLKFMVYLQKENIIDESGMPKERFSAEFPKEGPSILRIQQVVRGDSAAYFCASSNLGTGEETQYFGPGTRLLVL.

The CDR3 protein is CASSPGRQTEAFF. In nucleotides, the CDR3 is TGTGCCAGCAGCCCCGGGAGGCAGACTGAAGCTTTCTTT. The chain is built from TRBV6-6 and TRBJ1-1; D gene unclear. Germline V CDR1 and CDR2: MNHNY, SVGAGI (reference sequence). This CDR3 spans 13 amino acids. V was pared by 6 bases and J by 5 bases, with 13 bases between.

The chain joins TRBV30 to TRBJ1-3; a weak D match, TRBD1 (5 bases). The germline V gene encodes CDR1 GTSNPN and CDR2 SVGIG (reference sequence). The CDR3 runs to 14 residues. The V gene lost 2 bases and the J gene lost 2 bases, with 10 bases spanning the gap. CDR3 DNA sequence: TGTGCCTGGAGTCATCGGGGGGCTGGAAACACCATATATTTT. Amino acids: CAWSHRGAGNTIYF.

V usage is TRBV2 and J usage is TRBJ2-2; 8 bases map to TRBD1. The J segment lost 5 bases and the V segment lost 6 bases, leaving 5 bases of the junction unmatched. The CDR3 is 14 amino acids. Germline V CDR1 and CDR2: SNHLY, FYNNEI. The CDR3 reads CASSGQGDTGELFF. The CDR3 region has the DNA TGTGCCAGCAGCGGACAGGGTGATACCGGGGAGCTGTTTTTT.

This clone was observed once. CDR3 coding DNA: TGTGCCTGGAGTCCCCCGGGACAGGGCTCTGAAGCTTTCTTT. This encodes CAWSPPGQGSEAFF. The chain has TRBV30 and TRBJ1-1, with TRBD1 matching 9 bases. The length of the CDR3 is 14 residues. With V trimmed by 2 bases and J by 6 bases, 7 bases remained unmatched. Per germline, CDR1 GTSNPN and CDR2 SVGIG (reference sequence).

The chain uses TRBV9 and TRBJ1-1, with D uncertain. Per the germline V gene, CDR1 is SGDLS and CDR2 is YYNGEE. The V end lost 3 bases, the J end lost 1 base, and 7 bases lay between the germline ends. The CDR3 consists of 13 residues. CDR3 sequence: CASSANTNTEAFF. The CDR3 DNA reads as TGTGCCAGCAGCGCGAACACGAACACTGAAGCTTTCTTT.

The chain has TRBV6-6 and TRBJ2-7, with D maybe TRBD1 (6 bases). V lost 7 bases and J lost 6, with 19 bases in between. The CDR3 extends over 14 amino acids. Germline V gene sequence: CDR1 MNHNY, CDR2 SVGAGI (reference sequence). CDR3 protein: CASKTYGQSGEQYF. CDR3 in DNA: TGTGCCAGCAAGACATATGGACAGTCTGGCGAGCAGTACTTC.

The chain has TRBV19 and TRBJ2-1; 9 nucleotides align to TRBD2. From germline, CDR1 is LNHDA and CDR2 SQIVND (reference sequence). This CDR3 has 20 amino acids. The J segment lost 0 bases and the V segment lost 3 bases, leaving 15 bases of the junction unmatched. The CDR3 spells CASSIDRPLAGLDSYNEQFF. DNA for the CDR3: TGTGCCAGTAGTATCGACCGGCCCCTAGCGGGATTAGACTCCTACAATGAGCAGTTCTTC.

CDR3: CASSNRDSRGETQYF. CDR3 nucleotides: TGTGCCAGTAGCAACCGGGACTCTCGGGGGGAGACCCAGTACTTC. The chain links TRBV19 to TRBJ2-5; weak D call: TRBD2 (6 bases). Germline loops: CDR1 LNHDA, CDR2 SQIVND (reference sequence). V gave up 6 bases and J gave up 5 bases, with 19 bases separating them. This CDR3 has 15 residues.